Listed below are T cell receptor beta chains from one sample, sequenced in a study of blood T cell repertoires in COVID-19. Data came from immunoSEQ multiplex PCR; TCRdb stores just in-frame clones and leaves some out. The data contain 470,000 or so clones, roughly 88% of them singletons. Sequencing was performed on peripheral blood. Source of these receptors: a human donor in a cohort sampled during active COVID-19. Both conserved end residues are part of each CDR3. The order of the fields is D gene, clone size, J gene, V gene, CDR3 DNA, CDR3 protein. A D gene is named only where the DNA matches it firmly. Size is stated for part of the rows, as once, few or many counts, or as a class when the clone is expanded.

TRBD1 - TRBJ1-3 TRBV15 TGTGCCACTCCGGGACAGCCATTCTTCTCTGGAAACACCATATATTTT CATPGQPFFSGNTIYF
- - TRBJ2-1 TRBV19 TGTGCCAGTAGGGCCCTTTCGGGGATTTCCTACAATGAGCAGTTCTTC CASRALSGISYNEQFF
TRBD1 - TRBJ1-2 TRBV7-2 TGTGCCAGCAGCCCTCGGACAGGGCAGGGGTATGGCTACACCTTC CASSPRTGQGYGYTF
- - TRBJ1-2 TRBV9 TGTGCCAGCAGCGTATCTTTACAGGGAATCGGCTACACCTTC CASSVSLQGIGYTF
TRBD1 - TRBJ2-7 TRBV18 TGTGCCAGCTCACCCTACACAGGGGAACTCTCCTACGAGCAGTACTTC CASSPYTGELSYEQYF
- - TRBJ1-5 TRBV28 TGTGCCAGCACCCACTCTAGGACAGTCACTTATCAGCCCCAGCATTTT CASTHSRTVTYQPQHF
TRBD1 - TRBJ1-1 TRBV5-4 TGTGCCAGCAGCTTGGCCCTGGACAGGGGTCAGTCTGAAGCTTTCTTT CASSLALDRGQSEAFF
TRBD2 - TRBJ2-3 TRBV3-1/TRBV3-2 TGTGCCAGCAGCCTTCGAGGGGCGGGAGCAAGGGATACGCAGTATTTT CASSLRGAGARDTQYF
TRBD2 - TRBJ2-1 TRBV24-1 TGTGCCACCAGTGATCCGACTAGCGGGAGTAAAAATGAGCAGTTCTTC CATSDPTSGSKNEQFF
TRBD1 - TRBJ2-1 TRBV6-5 TGTGCCAGCAGCATAGACGGGGACAGGGGCAATGAGCAGTTCTTC CASSIDGDRGNEQFF
TRBD1 - TRBJ1-2 TRBV3-1/TRBV3-2 TGTGCCAGCGCAGGCGACAGGGGCCCCCTTAACTATGGCTACACCTTC CASAGDRGPLNYGYTF
TRBD2 - TRBJ2-1 TRBV6-1 TGTGCCAGCAGTGAGTCTAGCGGGAGCTCCTACAATGAGCAGTTCTTC CASSESSGSSYNEQFF
TRBD2 - TRBJ2-1 TRBV2 TGTGCCAGTTTGGGGGGGTCCTACAATGAGCAGTTCTTC CASLGGSYNEQFF
TRBD2 - TRBJ2-1 TRBV7-9 TGTGCCAGCAGTCCTACGAGCGGGAGAATAGACAATGAGCAGTTCTTC CASSPTSGRIDNEQFF
TRBD1 - TRBJ2-5 TRBV3-1/TRBV3-2 TGTGCCAGCAGCCACGGACAGGGGCAAGAGACCCAGTACTTC CASSHGQGQETQYF
- - TRBJ1-2 TRBV4-1 TGCGCCAGCAGCAGCTCCGGGATTTTGAACGGCTACACCTTC CASSSSGILNGYTF
- - TRBJ2-7 TRBV28 TGTGCCAGCAGGACGGCCGGGTTCGCAACCTACGAGCAGTACTTC CASRTAGFATYEQYF
- - TRBJ1-3 TRBV4-1 TGCGCCAGCAGCCAAGTCCGCCCTCGCGAGGGAAACACCATATATTTT CASSQVRPREGNTIYF
TRBD2 - TRBJ2-7 TRBV3-1/TRBV3-2 TGTGCCAGCAGCCAACAGCGGGGGGAGCAGTACTTC CASSQQRGEQYF
TRBD2 - TRBJ2-2 TRBV18 TGTGCCAGCTCACCACAGGCTAGCGGAGTTAACACCGGGGAGCTGTTTTTT CASSPQASGVNTGELFF
- - TRBJ1-2 TRBV4-3 TGCGCCAGCAGCCAAGACGCGAACTATGGCTACACCTTC CASSQDANYGYTF
- - TRBJ1-2 TRBV10-1 TGCGCCAGCAGTGAGACGGCGGAATCCGGCTACACCTTC CASSETAESGYTF
- - TRBJ1-5 TRBV28 TGTGCCAGCATGAGACAGCACAATCAGCCCCAGCATTTT CASMRQHNQPQHF
- - TRBJ2-2 TRBV9 TGTGCCAGCAGCGTAGAACTAAACACCGGGGAGCTGTTTTTT CASSVELNTGELFF
- - TRBJ2-7 TRBV7-2 TGTGCCAGCAGCTTAGCGGTCAGGTACGAGCAGTACTTC CASSLAVRYEQYF
TRBD1 - TRBJ2-3 TRBV7-8 TGTGCCAGCAGCCGCCGGGACAGGGGTGCCCCTGGCGATACGCAGTATTTT CASSRRDRGAPGDTQYF
- - TRBJ1-1 TRBV3-1/TRBV3-2 TGTGCCAGCAGCCTACCAGGGGCCGGGACTGAAGCTTTCTTT CASSLPGAGTEAFF
TRBD2 once TRBJ2-5 TRBV18 TGTGCCAGCTCACCACGGAGCGGGAGAGTGGGGGAGACCCAGTACTTC CASSPRSGRVGETQYF
TRBD1 - TRBJ2-7 TRBV29-1 TGCAGCACGTGGGACAGGGGAAGCACCTACGAGCAGTACTTC CSTWDRGSTYEQYF
- - TRBJ1-4 TRBV5-1 TGCGCCAGCAGCTCCTCGGGGGCAACTAATGAAAAACTGTTTTTT CASSSSGATNEKLFF
- - TRBJ2-3 TRBV14 TGTGCCAGCAGCCAGAGAGATACGAAGTATTTT CASSQRDTKYF
TRBD2 - TRBJ2-3 TRBV27 TGTGCCAGCAGCCCCCGGGCGGGAGGTGATACGCAGTATTTT CASSPRAGGDTQYF
- once TRBJ1-2 TRBV7-9 TGTGCCAGCAGCTTACCCGGGACTGCCGTCTTTACTCGGGGCTACACCTTC CASSLPGTAVFTRGYTF
TRBD1 - TRBJ2-1 TRBV9 TGTGCCAGCAGCGAAGGGACAGGGGGTTCCGATGAGCAGTTCTTC CASSEGTGGSDEQFF
- - TRBJ1-2 TRBV11-2 TGTGCCAGCAGCTTTTACCACCTGGACAGACACCCGCGCTACACCTTC CASSFYHLDRHPRYTF
- - TRBJ2-3 TRBV6-5 TGTGCCAGCAGTTACCGTATCCGCACAGATACGCAGTATTTT CASSYRIRTDTQYF
TRBD2 - TRBJ2-1 TRBV2 TGTGCCAGCAGTGCCAGTGTTAGACTAGCGGGAGTTGACAATGAGCAGTTCTTC CASSASVRLAGVDNEQFF
- - TRBJ1-4 TRBV6-5 TGTGCCAGCAGTTACTCGAGCGGGGAGAGTGAAAAACTGTTTTTT CASSYSSGESEKLFF
- - TRBJ1-2 TRBV2 TGTGCCCTACAGTGGCAGGGTTATGGCTACACCTTC CALQWQGYGYTF
- - TRBJ2-3 TRBV30 TGTGCCTGGGGGACTGCGCGCACAGATACGCAGTATTTT CAWGTARTDTQYF
TRBD1 few TRBJ2-3 TRBV5-5 TGTGCCAGCAGCTTTATAGGACAGGGAGGCTCAGATACGCAGTATTTT CASSFIGQGGSDTQYF
- - TRBJ2-5 TRBV11-2 TGTGCCAGCAGCTTAGATATCTCAGGATTGCAAGAGACCCAGTACTTC CASSLDISGLQETQYF
TRBD2 - TRBJ2-3 TRBV9 TGTGCCAGCAGCGCGCCCTTAGCGGGAGTTACAGATACGCAGTATTTT CASSAPLAGVTDTQYF
TRBD1 - TRBJ1-1 TRBV30 TGTGCCTGGAGTCGACAGGGGAACACTGAAGCTTTCTTT CAWSRQGNTEAFF
TRBD2 once TRBJ2-7 TRBV19 TGTGCCAGTAGTATAAGTACTAGCGGGACCGAGCAGTACTTC CASSISTSGTEQYF
- once TRBJ1-2 TRBV6-5 TGTGCCAGCGTCGGGGGTTCTAGGTATGGCTACACCTTC CASVGGSRYGYTF
- - TRBJ1-2 TRBV6-5 TGTGCCAGCAGTTACCGTCGACAGTATGGCTACACCTTC CASSYRRQYGYTF
TRBD1 - TRBJ2-7 TRBV10-3 TGTGCCATCAGTGACCCGGGACAGGGGGACTACGAGCAGTACTTC CAISDPGQGDYEQYF
TRBD2 - TRBJ2-1 TRBV28 TGTGCCAGCAGGGCTACGGGAGGGCCAATTGGCAATGAGCAGTTCTTC CASRATGGPIGNEQFF
- once TRBJ2-7 TRBV5-1 TGCGCCAGCAGCTTGAGCCGACAGTCCTACGAGCAGTACTTC CASSLSRQSYEQYF
TRBD2 - TRBJ2-3 TRBV30 TGTGCCTGGAGTGTAGGGACTAGCGGTACAGATACGCAGTATTTT CAWSVGTSGTDTQYF
TRBD1 once TRBJ2-5 TRBV28 TGTGCCAGCACTACAGGGGGCGTGGAGACCCAGTACTTC CASTTGGVETQYF
- - TRBJ1-1 TRBV3-1/TRBV3-2 TGTGCCAGCAGCCGGGCGAGGACAGAAAATACGAACACTGAAGCTTTCTTT CASSRARTENTNTEAFF
TRBD1 - TRBJ1-4 TRBV2 TGTGCCAGCAGTAAGGACAGGGGGCTGGCTAATGAAAAACTGTTTTTT CASSKDRGLANEKLFF
TRBD1 - TRBJ1-2 TRBV28 TGTGCCAGCAGTCCCCAGCGACAGGGTGCCGGCTACACCTTC CASSPQRQGAGYTF
TRBD1 - TRBJ2-7 TRBV2 TGTGCCAGCAGTGACAACAGGGGCGAGCACGAGCAGTACTTC CASSDNRGEHEQYF
- - TRBJ2-3 TRBV7-8 TGTGCCAGCAGCTTAGTCGCGGGATCTGCAGATACGCAGTATTTT CASSLVAGSADTQYF
TRBD2 - TRBJ2-3 TRBV5-1 TGCGCCAGCAGCTTAAGAACTAGCGGCAGCACAGATACGCAGTATTTT CASSLRTSGSTDTQYF
- - TRBJ1-2 TRBV5-1 TGCGCCAGCAGCTCGGGGGGGGGCGCAGAATATGGCTACACCTTC CASSSGGGAEYGYTF